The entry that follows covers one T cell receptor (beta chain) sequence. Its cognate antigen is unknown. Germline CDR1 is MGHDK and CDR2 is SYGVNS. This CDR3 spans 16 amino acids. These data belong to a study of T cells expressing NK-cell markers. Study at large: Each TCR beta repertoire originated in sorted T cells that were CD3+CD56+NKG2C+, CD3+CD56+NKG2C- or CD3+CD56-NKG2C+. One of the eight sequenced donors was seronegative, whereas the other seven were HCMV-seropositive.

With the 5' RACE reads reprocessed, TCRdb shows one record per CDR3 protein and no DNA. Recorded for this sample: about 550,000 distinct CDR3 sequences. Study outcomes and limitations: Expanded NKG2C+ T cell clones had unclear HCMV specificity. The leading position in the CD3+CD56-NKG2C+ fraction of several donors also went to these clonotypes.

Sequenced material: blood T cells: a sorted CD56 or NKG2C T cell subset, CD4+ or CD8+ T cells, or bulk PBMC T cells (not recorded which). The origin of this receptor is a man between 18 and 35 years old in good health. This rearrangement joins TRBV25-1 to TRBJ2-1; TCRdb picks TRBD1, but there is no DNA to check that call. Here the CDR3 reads CASSGRGGSSYNEQFF.